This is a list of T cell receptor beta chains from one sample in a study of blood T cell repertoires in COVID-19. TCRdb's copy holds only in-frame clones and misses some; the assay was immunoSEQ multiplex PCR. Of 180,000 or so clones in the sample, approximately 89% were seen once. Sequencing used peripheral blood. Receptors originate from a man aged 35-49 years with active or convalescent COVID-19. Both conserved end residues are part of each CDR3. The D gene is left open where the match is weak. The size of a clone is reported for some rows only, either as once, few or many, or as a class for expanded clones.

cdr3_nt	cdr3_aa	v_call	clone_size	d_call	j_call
TGCGCCAGCAGCACCGGGACTAGCGCCGCGAACACCGGGGAGCTGTTTTTT	CASSTGTSAANTGELFF	TRBV5-1	-	TRBD2	TRBJ2-2
TGTGCCAGCAGCCAAGAAAAGAAGGCGGCTAACTATGGCTACACCTTC	CASSQEKKAANYGYTF	TRBV4-2	-	-	TRBJ1-2
TGTGCCAGCAGAGGTAGAACTGGACAGGGGGCTTTCGAGCAGTACTTC	CASRGRTGQGAFEQYF	TRBV11-2	-	TRBD1	TRBJ2-7
TGTGCCACCAGCAGGCCCGGGACAGGGTTGGGTGGAAACACCATATATTTT	CATSRPGTGLGGNTIYF	TRBV15	-	TRBD1	TRBJ1-3
TGTGCTAGCAGCCCCGCGATTCGGACAGGGTGGGAGACCCAGTACTTC	CASSPAIRTGWETQYF	TRBV7-7	-	TRBD1	TRBJ2-5
TGTGCCTGGGACCGGGACAGGGGGCTCAATGAGCAGTTCTTC	CAWDRDRGLNEQFF	TRBV30	-	TRBD1	TRBJ2-1
TGTGCCAGCAGTTCTCTCGGGACAGCTAATTCACCCCTCCACTTT	CASSSLGTANSPLHF	TRBV2	once	TRBD1	TRBJ1-6
TGTGCCAGCAGTGAAGCCTTAAACCGGCAGGGGGCGCCGGAAAAACTGTTTTTT	CASSEALNRQGAPEKLFF	TRBV2	-	TRBD1	TRBJ1-4
TGTGCCAGCAGCTCCTCTAGTGGAGCTAGAGAGACCCAGTACTTC	CASSSSSGARETQYF	TRBV3-1/TRBV3-2	-	-	TRBJ2-5
TGTGCCATCAGTGAGTCGAAGGACTCCCCGGGGACTAACTATGGCTACACCTTC	CAISESKDSPGTNYGYTF	TRBV10-3	few	-	TRBJ1-2
TGTGCCAGCAGGGAAAGACAGGAGATTATAGCCACTGAAGCTTTCTTT	CASRERQEIIATEAFF	TRBV6-1	few	-	TRBJ1-1
TGTGCCAGCAGTACCTTTGACAGGGGAAGTCAGCCCCAGCATTTT	CASSTFDRGSQPQHF	TRBV6-2/TRBV6-3	-	TRBD1	TRBJ1-5
TGTGCCAGCAGTTTATCTTCATCTCAGCCCCAGCATTTT	CASSLSSSQPQHF	TRBV27	-	-	TRBJ1-5
TGTGCCAGCTCACTCCGGGACAGGGAGTACACTGAAGCTTTCTTT	CASSLRDREYTEAFF	TRBV18	-	TRBD1	TRBJ1-1
TGCGCCAGCAGCTTGGGGGCAGTCTCTGGAAACACCATATATTTT	CASSLGAVSGNTIYF	TRBV5-1	-	-	TRBJ1-3
TGTGCCAGCAGTTTAGTGGACAGGAACACTGAAGCTTTCTTT	CASSLVDRNTEAFF	TRBV28	-	-	TRBJ1-1
TGTGCCAGCAGCTTGACGCGGGAACTGAACACTGAAGCTTTCTTT	CASSLTRELNTEAFF	TRBV5-6	-	-	TRBJ1-1
TGTGCCAGCAGCACTGGGACAGGGGCCGCTTGGAAACTGTTTTTT	CASSTGTGAAWKLFF	TRBV5-6	-	TRBD1	TRBJ1-4
TGTGCCAGCAGCCCGAGAGAGGCTGAAAAACTGTTTTTT	CASSPREAEKLFF	TRBV7-2	-	-	TRBJ1-4
TGTGCCAGCAGCTTTGGACAGGGGACCACTGAAGCTTTCTTT	CASSFGQGTTEAFF	TRBV6-5	-	TRBD1	TRBJ1-1
TGCGCCAGCAGCCCGCGGGACTCTCACACCGGGGAGCTGTTTTTT	CASSPRDSHTGELFF	TRBV5-1	-	-	TRBJ2-2
TGCGCCAGCAGTGAGGGACTCGTGGGTGAAAAACTGTTTTTT	CASSEGLVGEKLFF	TRBV10-1	-	-	TRBJ1-4
TGTGCCAGTAGTATGGTACAGGGAGTTAACTATGGCTACACCTTC	CASSMVQGVNYGYTF	TRBV19	-	-	TRBJ1-2
TGTGCCAGCAGCCAAGATGTGGGGGGGACCTATGAAAAACTGTTTTTT	CASSQDVGGTYEKLFF	TRBV14	-	-	TRBJ1-4
TGTGCCAGCAGCCGCAGGGTGGCTGGAAACACCATATATTTT	CASSRRVAGNTIYF	TRBV3-1/TRBV3-2	-	-	TRBJ1-3
TGCGCCAGCAGCACGGGACAACCCTACGAGCAGTACTTC	CASSTGQPYEQYF	TRBV5-1	-	-	TRBJ2-7
TGTGCCAGAAGCTGCTACAGGGGGCAGGACTATGGCTACACCTTC	CARSCYRGQDYGYTF	TRBV5-3	-	TRBD1	TRBJ1-2
TGTGCCAGCATGACGGACAGGGGCTACAATGAGCAGTTCTTC	CASMTDRGYNEQFF	TRBV2	-	TRBD1	TRBJ2-1
TGCGCCAGCAGCCCCCGGGGGGGAACGAACACTGAAGCTTTCTTT	CASSPRGGTNTEAFF	TRBV5-1	-	-	TRBJ1-1
TGTGCCAGCAGCGTAACCAAACTAGGACAGGGGGCATCTGGCTACACCTTC	CASSVTKLGQGASGYTF	TRBV9	-	TRBD1	TRBJ1-2
TGTGCCAGCAGTGAAGACATGAACACTGAAGCTTTCTTT	CASSEDMNTEAFF	TRBV2	-	-	TRBJ1-1
TGTGCCAGCAGCACTCAAGACAGGGGTGATGGCTACACCTTC	CASSTQDRGDGYTF	TRBV6-5	few	TRBD1	TRBJ1-2
TGTGCCAGCAGCTATGCGGGGGCGGTCGGAAACACCATATATTTT	CASSYAGAVGNTIYF	TRBV5-4	-	-	TRBJ1-3
TGTGCCAGCGCTCCACGTGAGGCCAACGAGCAGTACTTC	CASAPREANEQYF	TRBV11-2	-	-	TRBJ2-7
TGTGCCAGCAGCCCAACAGGTTTGAACACTGAAGCTTTCTTT	CASSPTGLNTEAFF	TRBV5-4	-	-	TRBJ1-1
TGTGCCAGCAGTGAGGCAGGGGGCACCGGGGAGCTGTTTTTT	CASSEAGGTGELFF	TRBV6-4	-	TRBD1	TRBJ2-2
TGCGCCAGCAGCTTGGTTAGAGGGAAGGGTTGGGACAATGAGCAGTTCTTC	CASSLVRGKGWDNEQFF	TRBV5-1	-	-	TRBJ2-1
TGTGCCAGCACCCCCAGTCGGGGGGGACGCGAGCAGTACTTC	CASTPSRGGREQYF	TRBV11-2	-	TRBD2	TRBJ2-7
TGCGCCAGCAGCTTGTTTGACAGAAAAAACTATGGCTACACCTTC	CASSLFDRKNYGYTF	TRBV5-1	-	-	TRBJ1-2
TGTGCCAGCGGAGGAGGAGTCCGGAACACTGAAGCTTTCTTT	CASGGGVRNTEAFF	TRBV3-1/TRBV3-2	-	-	TRBJ1-1
TGTGCCAGCAGTTACGCGGGACAGGGGGCGAAGGCACGCTACACCTTC	CASSYAGQGAKARYTF	TRBV6-5	-	TRBD1	TRBJ1-2
TGCGCCAGGACCCCCCCTAGATCAGGGAACAATCAGCCCCAGCATTTT	CARTPPRSGNNQPQHF	TRBV10-2	-	-	TRBJ1-5
TGTGCCTGGAGTGCTCGACAGGGGGCTATCGCAGATACGCAGTATTTT	CAWSARQGAIADTQYF	TRBV30	-	TRBD1	TRBJ2-3
TGTGCCAGCGGGGAGTGGAACACTGAAGCTTTCTTT	CASGEWNTEAFF	TRBV6-5	-	-	TRBJ1-1
TGTGCCAGCAGCTTGAAACTAGCGGGGGCCAGGAGCTCCTACGAGCAGTACTTC	CASSLKLAGARSSYEQYF	TRBV5-4	-	TRBD2	TRBJ2-7
TGTGCCAGCAGTGAAGAGGACGGGGGATTAAACATTCAGTACTTC	CASSEEDGGLNIQYF	TRBV6-1	once	-	TRBJ2-4
TGTGCCAGTAGTATCCGAGGGGGGACAGGGAACGGCTACACCTTC	CASSIRGGTGNGYTF	TRBV19	few	TRBD1	TRBJ1-2
TGTGCCTGGAGCTACAGGGGCCTACTGAACACTGAAGCTTTCTTT	CAWSYRGLLNTEAFF	TRBV30	-	TRBD1	TRBJ1-1
TGTGCCAGCAGCCCGGTGAATAGCGGGGGGGGAGAGACCCAGTACTTC	CASSPVNSGGGETQYF	TRBV9	-	TRBD2	TRBJ2-5